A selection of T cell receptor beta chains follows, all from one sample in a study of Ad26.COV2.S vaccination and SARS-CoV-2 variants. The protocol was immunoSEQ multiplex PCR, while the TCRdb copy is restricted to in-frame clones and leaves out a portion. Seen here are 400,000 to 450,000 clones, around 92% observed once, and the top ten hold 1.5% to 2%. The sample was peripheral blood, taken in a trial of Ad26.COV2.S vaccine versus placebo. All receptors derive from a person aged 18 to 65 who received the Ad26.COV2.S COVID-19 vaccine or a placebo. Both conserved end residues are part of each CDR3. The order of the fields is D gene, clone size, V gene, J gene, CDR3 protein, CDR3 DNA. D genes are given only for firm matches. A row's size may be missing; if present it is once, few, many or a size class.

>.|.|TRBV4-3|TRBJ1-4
CASSQDFGRNEKLFF
TGCGCCAGCAGCCAAGATTTCGGACGAAATGAAAAACTGTTTTTT
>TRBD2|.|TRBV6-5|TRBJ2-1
CASSYTGTSVNEQFF
TGTGCCAGCAGTTACACCGGGACTAGCGTCAATGAGCAGTTCTTC
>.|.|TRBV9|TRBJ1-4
CASSVGGTVGEKLFF
TGTGCCAGCAGCGTAGGGGGTACGGTAGGTGAAAAACTGTTTTTT
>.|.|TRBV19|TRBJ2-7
CASSIVAPAYEQYF
TGTGCCAGTAGTATAGTGGCACCCGCTTACGAGCAGTACTTC
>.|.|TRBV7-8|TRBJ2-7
CASSLVVILTYEQYF
TGTGCCAGCAGCTTAGTGGTTATTCTAACCTACGAGCAGTACTTC
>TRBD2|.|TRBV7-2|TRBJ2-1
CASSLAGVAGAYNEQFF
TGTGCCAGCAGCTTAGCGGGGGTAGCGGGGGCCTACAATGAGCAGTTCTTC
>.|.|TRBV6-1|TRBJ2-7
CASSEGRTYEQYF
TGTGCCAGCAGTGAAGGCCGGACCTACGAGCAGTACTTC
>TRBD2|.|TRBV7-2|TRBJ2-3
CASSLAGGVTDTQYF
TGTGCCAGCAGTTTAGCGGGGGGGGTCACAGATACGCAGTATTTT
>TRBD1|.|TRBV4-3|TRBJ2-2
CASSAGGIAGELFF
TGCGCCAGCAGCGCAGGGGGCATTGCCGGGGAGCTGTTTTTT
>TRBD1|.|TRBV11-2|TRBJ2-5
CASSLGGTGEETQYF
TGTGCCAGCAGCTTAGGAGGGACAGGGGAAGAGACCCAGTACTTC
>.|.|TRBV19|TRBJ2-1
CASSIVRVGRSRSSYNEQFF
TGTGCCAGTAGTATAGTCAGGGTAGGGAGATCCCGGAGCTCCTACAATGAGCAGTTCTTC
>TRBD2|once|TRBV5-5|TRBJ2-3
CASSSETGGTDTQYF
TGTGCCAGCAGTTCAGAGACGGGGGGGACAGATACGCAGTATTTT
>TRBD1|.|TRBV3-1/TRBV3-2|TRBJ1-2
CASSQGTGYYGYTF
TGTGCCAGCAGCCAGGGGACAGGGTACTATGGCTACACCTTC
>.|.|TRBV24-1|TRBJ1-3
CATSDSGVGNTIYF
TGTGCCACCAGTGATTCAGGGGTCGGAAACACCATATATTTT
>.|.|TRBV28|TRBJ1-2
CASSLLQVGYTF
TGTGCCAGCAGTCTACTACAGGTTGGCTACACCTTC
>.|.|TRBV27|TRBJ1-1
CASSLSLWEGETTEAFF
TGTGCCAGCAGTTTATCATTGTGGGAGGGGGAGACCACTGAAGCTTTCTTT
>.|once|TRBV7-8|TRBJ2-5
CASSLGGPETQYF
TGTGCCAGCAGCCTAGGGGGTCCAGAGACCCAGTACTTC
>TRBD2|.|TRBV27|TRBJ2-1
CASSLASGGYNEQFF
TGTGCCAGCAGTTTGGCTAGCGGGGGGTACAATGAGCAGTTCTTC
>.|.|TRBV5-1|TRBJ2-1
CASSPWQDYNEQFF
TGCGCCAGCAGCCCCTGGCAAGACTACAATGAGCAGTTCTTC
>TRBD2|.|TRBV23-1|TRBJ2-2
CASSPTSGGHPSFTGELFF
TGCGCCAGCAGTCCGACTAGCGGGGGGCACCCAAGCTTCACCGGGGAGCTGTTTTTT
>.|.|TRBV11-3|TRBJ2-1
CASSSRGAGYYEQFF
TGTGCCAGCAGCTCCCGTGGAGCGGGTTATTATGAGCAGTTCTTC
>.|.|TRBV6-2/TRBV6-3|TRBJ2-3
CASSPLRTNTPSTDTQYF
TGTGCCAGCAGTCCGCTGAGGACTAATACCCCTAGCACAGATACGCAGTATTTT
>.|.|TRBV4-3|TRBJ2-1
CASSQDLTRGPYNEQFF
TGCGCCAGCAGCCAAGATCTTACGCGTGGTCCGTACAATGAGCAGTTCTTC
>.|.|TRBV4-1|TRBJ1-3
CASSQRVFGNTIYF
TGCGCCAGCAGCCAACGGGTCTTTGGAAACACCATATATTTT
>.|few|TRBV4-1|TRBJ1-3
CASSHWGKAPSTIYF
TGCGCCAGCAGCCATTGGGGCAAAGCGCCCAGCACCATATATTTT
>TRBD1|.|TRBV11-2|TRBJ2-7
CASSGDRQGATYEQYF
TGTGCCAGCAGCGGAGATCGACAGGGGGCAACCTACGAGCAGTACTTC
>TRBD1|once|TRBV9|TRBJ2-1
CASSVAQGATNEQFF
TGTGCCAGCAGCGTAGCCCAGGGGGCGACCAATGAGCAGTTCTTC
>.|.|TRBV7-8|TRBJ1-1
CASSPRVRGMNTEAFF
TGTGCCAGCAGCCCAAGAGTAAGAGGAATGAACACTGAAGCTTTCTTT
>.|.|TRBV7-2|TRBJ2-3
CASSLVAPTNTDTQYF
TGTGCCAGCAGCTTAGTAGCGCCGACGAACACAGATACGCAGTATTTT
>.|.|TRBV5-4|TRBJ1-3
CASSSRTVKGNTIYF
TGTGCCAGCAGCTCGAGGACGGTGAAGGGTAACACCATATATTTT
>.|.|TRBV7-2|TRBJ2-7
CASSRGSFYEQYF
TGTGCCAGCAGCCGGGGATCTTTCTACGAGCAGTACTTC
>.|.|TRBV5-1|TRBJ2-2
CASSGWTANTGELFF
TGCGCCAGCAGCGGATGGACAGCCAACACCGGGGAGCTGTTTTTT
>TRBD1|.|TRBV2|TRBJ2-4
CASRPNTGDIQYF
TGTGCCAGCAGACCCAATACAGGGGACATTCAGTACTTC
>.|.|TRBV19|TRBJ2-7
CASSPGGTGYSYEQYF
TGTGCCAGTAGTCCCGGGGGGACAGGTTACTCCTACGAGCAGTACTTC
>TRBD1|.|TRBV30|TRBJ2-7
CAWSRGYEQYF
TGTGCCTGGAGCAGGGGGTACGAGCAGTACTTC
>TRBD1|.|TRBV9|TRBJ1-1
CASSGLTGGASEAFF
TGTGCCAGCAGCGGATTAACAGGGGGCGCCTCTGAAGCTTTCTTT
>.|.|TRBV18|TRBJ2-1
CASSLLNEQFF
TGTGCCAGCTCACTACTTAATGAGCAGTTCTTC
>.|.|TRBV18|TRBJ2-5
CASSPPNPKPNQETQYF
TGTGCCAGCTCACCACCTAACCCTAAGCCCAACCAAGAGACCCAGTACTTC
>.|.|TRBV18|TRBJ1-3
CASSPFLPTDGNTIYF
TGTGCCAGCTCACCATTTCTACCGACAGATGGAAACACCATATATTTT
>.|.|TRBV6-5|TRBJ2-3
CASQKADTQYF
TGTGCCAGCCAAAAAGCAGATACGCAGTATTTT
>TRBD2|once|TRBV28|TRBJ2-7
CASSSPGLAAGTYEQYF
TGTGCCAGCAGTTCCCCGGGACTAGCGGCCGGTACCTACGAGCAGTACTTC
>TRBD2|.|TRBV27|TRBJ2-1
CASSLLAGVNDEQFF
TGTGCCAGCAGCCTACTAGCGGGGGTAAACGATGAGCAGTTCTTC